The 25 T cell receptor beta chains below come from one sample, sequenced in a study of blood T cell repertoires in COVID-19. Sequenced by immunoSEQ multiplex PCR; TCRdb stores in-frame clones only, minus some. The repertoire holds approximately 130,000 clones, with around 78% as singletons. Sequences were obtained from peripheral blood. These receptors originate from a human donor in a cohort sampled during active COVID-19.

The chain carries TRBV2 and TRBJ2-7; D is perhaps TRBD1 (5 bases). Per the germline V gene, CDR1 is SNHLY and CDR2 is FYNNEI. The CDR3 covers 13 residues. V was clipped by 6 bases and J by 8 bases, with 17 bases between them. CDR3 residues: CASSFRGDSKQYF. CDR3 DNA sequence: TGTGCCAGCAGCTTTAGGGGTGACAGCAAGCAGTACTTC.

This chain uses TRBV28 with TRBJ2-1; 9 bases fit TRBD2. Germline V lookup: CDR1 MDHEN, CDR2 SYDVKM. Losses at the gene ends were 4 bases for V and 6 bases for J; bases not matched to a gene: 16. The CDR3 is 18 residues long. The CDR3 sequence is CASSSPLEGGGGANEQFF. The CDR3, as DNA: TGTGCCAGCAGTTCCCCCCTGGAGGGTGGCGGGGGGGCCAATGAGCAGTTCTTC.

The V gene is TRBV7-9, the J gene TRBJ1-1; no clear D gene. The CDR3 spans 12 residues. CDR1 and CDR2 from the germline V gene are SEHNR and FQNEAQ (reference sequence). The V end was cut by 5 bases, the J end by 5 bases, with 9 bases between. This CDR3 reads CASSPSGTEAFF. The CDR3 DNA follows: TGTGCCAGCAGCCCTAGTGGGACTGAAGCTTTCTTT.

The rearrangement links TRBV7-6 to TRBJ2-3; possibly TRBD2 for D (6 bases). The V gene lost 5 bases and the J gene lost 3 bases, with 15 bases spanning the gap. Looked up from germline, CDR1 is SGHVS and CDR2 is FNYEAQ. This CDR3 region has 15 residues. In DNA form, the CDR3 reads TGTGCCAGCAGCCTCAAACCTGGGACTACAGATACGCAGTATTTT. The encoded protein is CASSLKPGTTDTQYF.

The rearrangement uses TRBV7-2 and TRBJ1-1, with D perhaps TRBD1 (5 bases). The CDR3 sequence is 14 residues long. Trimming stripped 4 bases from V and 4 bases from J, with 13 bases between. The germline gives CDR1 SGHTA, CDR2 FQGNSA. The DNA for the CDR3 is TGTGCCAGCAGCTCAGGGCCTTTTGTCACTGAAGCTTTCTTT. As protein: CASSSGPFVTEAFF.

This chain uses TRBV6-1 with TRBJ2-7; 7 bases map to TRBD1. Germline assignment: CDR1 MNHNS and CDR2 SASEGT. J was trimmed by 6 bases and V by 2 bases; bases with no gene match: 10. This CDR3 has 15 amino acids. The CDR3 protein is CASSERGRGTGEQYF. The CDR3 DNA is TGTGCCAGCAGTGAAAGGGGGCGCGGAACCGGCGAGCAGTACTTC.

This clone showed up just a few times. This chain connects TRBV7-9 to TRBJ1-1, with D uncertain. The CDR3 is 14 residues long. CDR1 SEHNR and CDR2 FQNEAQ come from the germline V gene (reference sequence). Trimming took off 1 base at V and 6 bases at J, with 12 bases between the two ends. The CDR3 region has the DNA TGTGCCAGCAGCTTAGATGACGGGGTCCCTGAAGCTTTCTTT. Its translation is CASSLDDGVPEAFF.

The rearrangement joins TRBV28 to TRBJ2-7; unclear D gene. The germline gives CDR1 MDHEN, CDR2 SYDVKM. The CDR3 extends over 13 amino acids. The V gene lost 4 bases and the J gene lost 4 bases, with 11 bases spanning the gap. CDR3 coding DNA: TGTGCCAGCAGTTCGGGTCGGATATACGAGCAGTACTTC. Protein product: CASSSGRIYEQYF.

V is TRBV7-9 and J is TRBJ1-6; possibly TRBD1 for D (5 bases). The V gene's germline CDR1 is SEHNR and CDR2 FQNEAQ (reference sequence). This CDR3 is 17 amino acids long. V lost 5 bases to trimming and J lost 10 bases, with 24 bases between them. As DNA, the CDR3 is TGTGCCAGCAGCCTCCGCGCGGGAGGGACCGACGCCTCACCCCTCCACTTT. It translates to CASSLRAGGTDASPLHF.

This chain uses TRBV11-2 with TRBJ2-3, with a possible D match to TRBD1 (6 bases). Trimming pared 1 base from V and 1 base from J, leaving 9 bases between. The germline CDR1 and CDR2 sequences are SGHAT and FQNNGV. The CDR3 extends over 15 amino acids. CDR3 in DNA: TGTGCCAGCAGCTTAGCAGGGGCCGGCACAGATACGCAGTATTTT. It codes for CASSLAGAGTDTQYF.

The count of this clone is one. J is TRBJ2-5 and V is TRBV7-6, with 9 bases matching TRBD1. This CDR3 region has 16 residues. Germline V gene data show CDR1 as SGHVS and CDR2 as FNYEAQ. Trimming removed 1 base from V and 4 bases from J; junction bases left unmatched: 7. The CDR3 region is CASSLDRTGGGETQYF. DNA of the CDR3: TGTGCCAGCAGCTTAGACAGAACAGGGGGCGGAGAGACCCAGTACTTC.

The chain uses TRBV7-9 and TRBJ2-5; tentative D call: TRBD2 (5 bases). The germline V and J ends were trimmed by 3 bases and 5 bases, with 10 bases remaining between them. This CDR3 is 13 amino acids long. The germline V gene encodes CDR1 SEHNR and CDR2 FQNEAQ (reference sequence). The CDR3 bases are TGTGCCAGCAGCTTGGCGGAGCGGGAGACCCAGTACTTC. This sequence encodes CASSLAERETQYF.

The chain carries TRBV6-5 and TRBJ2-1; D call uncertain. V shed 2 bases and J shed 6 bases, with 14 bases lying between them. This CDR3 contains 15 residues. Per germline, CDR1 MNHEY and CDR2 SVGAGI. The DNA of the CDR3 is TGTGCCAGCAGTTACGCGCAGACCAGCGCCAATGAGCAGTTCTTC. Protein product: CASSYAQTSANEQFF.

The V and J genes are TRBV10-3 and TRBJ2-5; D gene ambiguous. Trimming cost V 4 bases and J 1 base, with 16 bases left between them. This CDR3 spans 16 amino acids. Germline loops: CDR1 ENHRY, CDR2 SYGVKD. The CDR3 sequence is CAISGPSPEVQETQYF. The CDR3 DNA reads as TGTGCCATCAGTGGGCCCTCCCCAGAGGTCCAAGAGACCCAGTACTTC.

V usage is TRBV9 and J usage is TRBJ1-2; perhaps TRBD1 as D (5 bases). The CDR3 spans 11 residues. Between the trimmed V and J ends, which lost 0 bases and 13 bases, there was a span of 10 bases. Germline loops: CDR1 SGDLS, CDR2 YYNGEE. The CDR3 DNA sequence: TGTGCCAGCAGCGTAGGTCAGGGTCTCACCTTC. Amino acid sequence: CASSVGQGLTF.

The CDR3 region is CASSYSKELSYEQYF. The CDR3, as DNA: TGTGCCAGCAGTTACTCGAAAGAGCTCTCCTACGAGCAGTACTTC. The V gene is TRBV6-6, the J gene TRBJ2-7; D ambiguous. This CDR3 spans 15 amino acids. V was clipped by 0 bases and J by 0 bases, with 9 bases between them. CDR1 and CDR2 from the germline V gene are MNHNY and SVGAGI (reference sequence).

The chain employs TRBV5-1 and TRBJ2-3, with 9 bases matching TRBD1. The V gene end was trimmed by 3 bases and the J gene end by 4 bases; junction bases not matched to a gene: 18. CDR1 is SGHRS and CDR2 is YFSETQ in the germline V gene. This CDR3 has 19 residues. This CDR3 is CASSSAGTGMSVSSDTQYF. The CDR3 bases are TGCGCCAGCAGCTCTGCCGGGACAGGGATGTCGGTGAGTTCAGATACGCAGTATTTT.

The chain is built from TRBV5-1 and TRBJ2-5, with TRBD2 matching over 7 bases. The germline V gene encodes CDR1 SGHRS and CDR2 YFSETQ. The CDR3 sequence is 14 residues long. V shed 4 bases and J 2 bases; nucleotides not matched to a gene: 5. The CDR3 loop reads CASSGGAGQETQYF. Here the CDR3 DNA reads TGCGCCAGCAGCGGGGGAGCGGGGCAAGAGACCCAGTACTTC.

CDR3 sequence: CASSAGGGIYEQYF. The CDR3 DNA sequence: TGCGCCAGCAGCGCTGGCGGGGGGATCTACGAGCAGTACTTC. The V call is TRBV10-1, the J call TRBJ2-7, with TRBD2 matching 8 bases. In germline, CDR1 is WNHNN, CDR2 SYGVQD (reference sequence). The CDR3 contains 14 residues. Trimming cost V 6 bases and J 3 bases; bases outside gene matches: 7.

This chain connects TRBV9 to TRBJ1-3; D perhaps matches TRBD1 (5 bases). Per the germline V gene, CDR1 is SGDLS and CDR2 is YYNGEE. V was clipped by 4 bases and J by 2 bases, with 13 bases between them. The CDR3 consists of 15 residues. CDR3 in amino acids: CASSRDSLAGNTIYF. The CDR3 bases are TGTGCCAGCAGCCGAGACAGTCTAGCTGGAAACACCATATATTTT.

V usage is TRBV11-2 and J usage is TRBJ2-1; perhaps TRBD2 as D (6 bases). The ends were cut back, 0 bases at V and 3 bases at J, with 9 bases in the middle. Germline V gives CDR1 SGHAT, CDR2 FQNNGV. The CDR3 loop spans 15 amino acids. DNA of the CDR3: TGTGCCAGCAGCTTAGATGGGACTGGCTACAATGAGCAGTTCTTC. Translation: CASSLDGTGYNEQFF.

This CDR3 reads CASSTPVGGEDQPQHF. The DNA of the CDR3 is TGTGCCAGCAGCACTCCTGTCGGGGGAGAAGATCAGCCCCAGCATTTT. The rearrangement links TRBV7-8 to TRBJ1-5; maybe TRBD1 (5 bases). The CDR3 has 16 residues. The germline V gene encodes CDR1 SGHVS and CDR2 FQNEAQ. Trimming took off 5 bases at V and 5 bases at J, with 19 bases between the two ends.

This clone was seen a few times. The chain carries TRBV4-1 and TRBJ2-6; possible D gene TRBD1, 5 bases. V gave up 2 bases and J gave up 0 bases, with 11 bases separating them. Germline CDR1 reads MGHRA; CDR2 reads YSYEKL. The CDR3 contains 17 residues. CDR3 amino acids: CASSQPGLPSGANVLTF. In DNA form, the CDR3 reads TGCGCCAGCAGCCAACCAGGGCTCCCCTCTGGGGCCAACGTCCTGACTTTC.

The V and J genes are TRBV28 and TRBJ2-7, with a possible D match to TRBD2 (5 bases). The CDR3 has 12 amino acids. The V gene lost 3 bases and the J gene lost 4 bases, with 7 bases spanning the gap. Germline values: CDR1 MDHEN, CDR2 SYDVKM. The CDR3 protein is CASSFRRYEQYF. The CDR3 DNA follows: TGTGCCAGCAGTTTCAGGAGGTACGAGCAGTACTTC.

The chain links TRBV15 to TRBJ2-7; 12 bases are a match to TRBD1. J lost 6 bases, V lost 3 bases, and 6 bases had no gene match. From germline, CDR1 is LNHNV and CDR2 YYDKDF (reference sequence). This CDR3 has 15 residues. CDR3 coding DNA: TGTGCCACCAGCAGGCCGGGACAGGGGGCTGGCGAGCAGTACTTC. This translates into CATSRPGQGAGEQYF.